The rows below give T cell receptor beta chains drawn from one sample of a study of patients and donors after allogeneic stem cell transplantation. TCRdb reprocessed the RT-PCR reads via MiXCR and lists one record per CDR3 protein. Of about 87,000 distinct CDR3 sequences in the sample, around 5% were seen once. Sequencing was performed on blood, either unsorted or a sorted T cell fraction (not recorded which). The receptors come from a human donor who was either an allogeneic HSCT recipient or a stem cell or donor lymphocyte infusion donor (not recorded which). It is not recorded whose cells these are; they may come from a transplant donor. Each CDR3 is given without its conserved first and last residue. Each record gives: V gene, CDR3 protein.

V gene: TRBV10-2; CDR3 protein: ASSAHPTGAYGYT
V gene: TRBV20-1; CDR3 protein: SAKDPAGVVYEQY
V gene: TRBV20-1; CDR3 protein: SASPTEFEAF
V gene: TRBV20-1; CDR3 protein: SAFHAPSYEQY
V gene: TRBV15; CDR3 protein: ATSREKAVGGYT
V gene: TRBV9; CDR3 protein: ASSAGLDTQY
V gene: TRBV5-4; CDR3 protein: ASSLPGTENTEAF
V gene: TRBV12-3/TRBV12-4; CDR3 protein: ASSLGAGGPYNEQF
V gene: TRBV3-1; CDR3 protein: ASSQGGGPGIQY
V gene: TRBV5-1; CDR3 protein: ASSLSGMNTEAF
V gene: TRBV6-1; CDR3 protein: ASSARARRGDQPQH